This is a list of T cell receptor beta chains from one sample in a study of technical replicates of blood from a handful of donors. Method: immunoSEQ multiplex PCR; TCRdb's copy keeps in-frame clones and lacks some. The table lists approximately 95,000 clones, roughly 96% of them singletons. Sequenced material: T cells isolated from PBMCs. Source of these receptors: a human donor in good health. The CDR3 runs from the conserved cysteine through the conserved F or W. A D gene is named only where the DNA matches it firmly. Size is omitted from some rows. Given values are once, few, many or a class for expanded clones.

clone size,V gene,D gene,J gene,CDR3 DNA,CDR3 protein
.,TRBV19,TRBD1,TRBJ2-5,TGTGCCAGTAGTCTGTTGGACAGGGACGAGGAGACCCAGTACTTC,CASSLLDRDEETQYF
.,TRBV9,.,TRBJ1-3,TGTGCCAGCAGCGTAGCTCCGGGAAGCTCTGGAAACACCATATATTTT,CASSVAPGSSGNTIYF
few,TRBV7-9,.,TRBJ1-1,TGTGCCAGCAGCCCCCGGGGCAGGGGGAACACTGAAGCTTTCTTT,CASSPRGRGNTEAFF
.,TRBV6-5,TRBD2,TRBJ2-2,TGTGCCAGCAGTTGGGGACTAGCGGGAGGTACCGGGGAGCTGTTTTTT,CASSWGLAGGTGELFF
.,TRBV9,TRBD2,TRBJ2-7,TGTGCCAGCAGTGGAGGGGGGCTAGCGGGAAGTTCCTACGAGCAGTACTTC,CASSGGGLAGSSYEQYF
.,TRBV7-9,.,TRBJ1-5,TGTGCCAGCAGCTTTGACGGGGGGAATCAGCCCCAGCATTTT,CASSFDGGNQPQHF
.,TRBV30,.,TRBJ2-4,TGTGCCTGGAATCAAGGACTTGGGAGCATTCAGTACTTC,CAWNQGLGSIQYF
.,TRBV13,TRBD1,TRBJ2-7,TGTGCCAGCAGCCGGGACAGACTATCCTACGAGCAGTACTTC,CASSRDRLSYEQYF
.,TRBV19,.,TRBJ2-7,TGTGCCAGTAGTTCCAATCGGGAGATACACGAGCAGTACTTC,CASSSNREIHEQYF
.,TRBV14,.,TRBJ2-7,TGTGCCAGCAGCCAAGTAGGAGGATACGAGCAGTACTTC,CASSQVGGYEQYF
.,TRBV28,.,TRBJ2-3,TGTGCCAGCAGTTTATACAGGGCGACAGATACGCAGTATTTT,CASSLYRATDTQYF
.,TRBV2,.,TRBJ2-7,TGTGCCAGCAGTGGGGTCCAGGGGTCGATAACCTACGAGCAGTACTTC,CASSGVQGSITYEQYF
once,TRBV7-8,.,TRBJ2-7,TGTGCCAGCAGCCGGCATGGCAGCGAATCCTACGAGCAGTACTTC,CASSRHGSESYEQYF
.,TRBV7-7,.,TRBJ1-4,TGTGCCAGCAGCAGTCGGGTCCACTATGCAACTAATGAAAATCTGTTTTTT,CASSSRVHYATNENLFF
.,TRBV29-1,.,TRBJ2-7,TGCAGCGTTGAAGATCCCACAGAGCAGTACTTC,CSVEDPTEQYF
.,TRBV4-1,TRBD1,TRBJ1-1,TGCGCCAGCAGCCAAGATCGGAGACAGGGGGCTTTCTTT,CASSQDRRQGAFF
.,TRBV10-1,.,TRBJ2-7,TGCGCCAGCAGTGAGGGCAGGGTAACCGAGCAGTACTTC,CASSEGRVTEQYF
.,TRBV25-1,.,TRBJ1-1,TGTGCCAGCACCCCTTTTGGGCAACACACTGAAGCTTTCTTT,CASTPFGQHTEAFF
few,TRBV7-3,TRBD2,TRBJ2-1,TGTGCCAGCAGCTCGCCCCACCCCGGGACTAGCGGGAGCGCCCCCTACAATGAGCAGTTCTTC,CASSSPHPGTSGSAPYNEQFF
.,TRBV10-3,TRBD2,TRBJ2-5,TGTGCCATCAGCCCACTCTCTAGCGGGAGTGAGACCCAGTACTTC,CAISPLSSGSETQYF
.,TRBV21-1,.,TRBJ1-2,TGTGCCAGCAGCAGGAGGGACGGGCGCTATGGCTACACCTTC,CASSRRDGRYGYTF
.,TRBV5-6,TRBD1,TRBJ1-5,TGTGCCAGCAGCCCAAGCACAAGGACAGGGCGGCAGCCCCAGCATTTT,CASSPSTRTGRQPQHF
.,TRBV14,TRBD1,TRBJ1-2,TGTGCCAGCAGCCAAGATCGGGGGACAGGGAACTATGGCTACACCTTC,CASSQDRGTGNYGYTF
.,TRBV30,TRBD1,TRBJ2-1,TGTGCCTGGAGTGTGGGGACAGGGGCCCTAAAAGGGCAGTTCTTC,CAWSVGTGALKGQFF
once,TRBV5-1,TRBD2,TRBJ2-1,TGCGCCAGCAGCTTAGCGGGAGGCGCAAATGAGCAGTTCTTC,CASSLAGGANEQFF
.,TRBV7-3,TRBD1,TRBJ1-2,TGTGCCAGCAGCAGAGGACAGGGCGGCTATGGCTACACCTTC,CASSRGQGGYGYTF
.,TRBV6-5,TRBD2,TRBJ2-7,TGTGCCAGCAGACCCGGGACTAGCATGAACGAGCAGTACTTC,CASRPGTSMNEQYF
.,TRBV19,.,TRBJ1-4,TGTGCCAGTAGTATAGAAGGAGGTTTGGCAGCAACTAATGAAAAACTGTTTTTT,CASSIEGGLAATNEKLFF
.,TRBV5-1,TRBD2,TRBJ2-7,TGCGCCAGCAGCTTTGACAGGCCGGGACTAGCGGGAGCTGATGAGCAGTACTTC,CASSFDRPGLAGADEQYF
.,TRBV7-2,TRBD2,TRBJ2-7,TGTGCCAGCAGCGAGGGACTACTCTCCTACGAGCAGTACTTC,CASSEGLLSYEQYF
.,TRBV29-1,.,TRBJ2-3,TGCAGCGTTGATATGCGGAGCACAGATACGCAGTATTTT,CSVDMRSTDTQYF
.,TRBV7-2,TRBD1,TRBJ1-2,TGTGCCAGCAGCTTAGACTCAGGGGGCGAGTTCTATGGCTACACCTTC,CASSLDSGGEFYGYTF
.,TRBV6-1,.,TRBJ2-2,TGTGCCAGTCGAAGAGGTCCCGCGAACACCGGGGAGCTGTTTTTT,CASRRGPANTGELFF
.,TRBV5-4,.,TRBJ2-2,TGTGCCAGCACGGAGGGGTTCGGGGAGCTGTTTTTT,CASTEGFGELFF
.,TRBV29-1,TRBD2,TRBJ2-5,TGCAGCGTTGAAGGGGGGGAGGGGATTCAAGAGACCCAGTACTTC,CSVEGGEGIQETQYF
.,TRBV9,TRBD1,TRBJ1-2,TGTGCCAGCAGCGTAGAGGGGGCCGGCTATGGCTACACCTTC,CASSVEGAGYGYTF
.,TRBV14,.,TRBJ2-7,TGTGCCAGCAGCCAGGTCATCGGGAGTCACTCCTACGAGCAGTACTTC,CASSQVIGSHSYEQYF
.,TRBV9,TRBD1,TRBJ2-7,TGTGCCAGCAGCAATGCGGGACAGGGTCACTACGAGCAGTACTTC,CASSNAGQGHYEQYF
.,TRBV28,TRBD2,TRBJ2-7,TGTGCCAGCAGTCCCCCGCGGGAGGGGTCCTACGAGCAGTACTTC,CASSPPREGSYEQYF
.,TRBV9,TRBD1,TRBJ2-1,TGTGCCAGCAGCCCTTGGACAGGGTTCAATGAGCAGTTCTTC,CASSPWTGFNEQFF
.,TRBV6-1,.,TRBJ2-7,TGTGCCAGCAGTGAAGCGCTCGAGATTTACGAGCAGTACTTC,CASSEALEIYEQYF